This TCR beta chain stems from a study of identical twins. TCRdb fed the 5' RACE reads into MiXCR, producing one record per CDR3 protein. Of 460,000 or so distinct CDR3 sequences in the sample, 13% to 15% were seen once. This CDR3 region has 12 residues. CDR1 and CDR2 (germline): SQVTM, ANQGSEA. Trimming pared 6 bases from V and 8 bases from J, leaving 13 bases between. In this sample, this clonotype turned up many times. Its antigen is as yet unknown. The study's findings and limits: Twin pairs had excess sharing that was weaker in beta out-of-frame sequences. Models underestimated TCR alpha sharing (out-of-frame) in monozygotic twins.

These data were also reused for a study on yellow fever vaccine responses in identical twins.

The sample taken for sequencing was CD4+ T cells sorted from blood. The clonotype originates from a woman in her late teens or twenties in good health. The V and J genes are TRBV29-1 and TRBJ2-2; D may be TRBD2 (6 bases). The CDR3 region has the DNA TGCAGCGTCGCGGAGGGTAGGGGGGAGCTGTTTTTT. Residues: CSVAEGRGELFF.